Below, 31 T cell receptor beta chains from the same sample are listed, as sequenced in a study of T cells in Graves' hyperthyroidism and ophthalmopathy. Amplified TCR beta CDR3 regions derived from RNA transcripts. HTBI primers were used for first-round RT-PCR of the TCR CDR3. From the multiplex PCR reads, TCRdb called clonotypes with MiXCR, one entry per CDR3 protein. The table has approximately 610,000 distinct CDR3 sequences, about 15% seen once. The sequenced sample consisted of blood. These receptors came from a woman aged 40 to 50 with Graves' ophthalmopathy.

This clonotype showed up many times. V is TRBV12-3 or TRBV12-4 and J is TRBJ2-3; TRBD2 matches at 10 bases. J gave up 2 bases and V 5 bases, and 4 bases lay outside the gene matches. The CDR3 has 15 residues. CDR3 nucleotide sequence: TGTGCCAGCAGTCGGACTAGCGGTTCCACAGATACGCAGTATTTT. Its translation: CASSRTSGSTDTQYF.

This clonotype was counted at least ten times. A much more abundant neighbour one base away suggests this may be a read error. V gene TRBV28 combines with J gene TRBJ1-5, with TRBD1 as a possible D gene (5 bases). Germline loops: CDR1 MDHEN, CDR2 SYDVKM. This CDR3 comprises 17 residues. V was shortened by 10 bases and J by 0 bases, with 22 bases between the two germline ends. CDR3 residues: CANRPSWGVGSNQPQHF. The DNA of the CDR3 is TGTGCCAACAGACCATCGTGGGGGGTAGGTAGCAATCAGCCCCAGCATTTT. The full variable domain, rest sourced from reference TRBV28 and TRBJ1-5, is DVKVTQSSRYLVKRTGEKVFLECVQDMDHENMFWYRQDPGLGLRLIYFSYDVKMKEKGDIPEGYSVSREKKERFSLILESASTNQTSMYLCANRPSWGVGSNQPQHFGDGTRLSIL.

This chain links TRBV28 with TRBJ2-5, with TRBD1 matching 9 bases. The CDR3 is 15 amino acids. Germline CDR1 is MDHEN and CDR2 is SYDVKM. The V and J ends lost 5 bases and 5 bases, in that order; junction bases with no gene match: 9. The DNA of the CDR3 is TGTGCCAGCAGTCCTGATACAGGGGGCACGGAGACCCAGTACTTC. It translates to CASSPDTGGTETQYF.

The table lists this clonotype with many counts. V usage is TRBV5-1 and J usage is TRBJ1-1; the D is unclear. Germline values: CDR1 SGHRS, CDR2 YFSETQ. The CDR3 is made up of 15 amino acids. The V and J ends lost 5 bases and 3 bases respectively, with 17 bases between them. The CDR3 bases are TGCGCCAGCAGGCTAGAGGTTGGTCGGGACACTGAAGCTTTCTTT. Protein product: CASRLEVGRDTEAFF. Full variable domain (missing parts from reference TRBV5-1 and TRBJ1-1): KAGVTQTPRYLIKTRGQQVTLSCSPISGHRSVSWYQQTPGQGLQFLFEYFSETQRNKGNFPGRFSGRQFSNSRSEMNVSTLELGDSALYLCASRLEVGRDTEAFFGQGTRLTVV.

In this sample, this clonotype turned up many times. This chain joins TRBV9 and TRBJ1-2, with D possibly being TRBD1 (5 bases). With 2 bases removed from V and 4 bases from J, the gap between germline ends came to 9 bases. Germline CDR1 SGDLS, CDR2 YYNGEE. The CDR3 extends over 13 amino acids. The CDR3, as DNA: TGTGCCAGCAGCGTGGACACGAGCTATGGCTACACCTTC. Its translation: CASSVDTSYGYTF.

This clonotype has at least ten counts. This rearrangement joins TRBV6-5 to TRBJ1-5, with D hard to call. The CDR3 spans 14 residues. V was cut by 5 bases and J by 7 bases, with 15 bases left in between. Germline-derived CDR1 and CDR2 are MNHEY and SVGAGI. CDR3 loop: CASSPYGPRQPQHF. The CDR3 nucleotides are TGTGCCAGCAGTCCATACGGGCCCAGACAGCCCCAGCATTTT.

This clonotype was seen repeatedly, ten times or more. V and J are TRBV4-2 and TRBJ2-7, with 10 bases lining up with TRBD1. Unmatched junction bases numbered 8, after V lost 5 bases and J lost 4 bases. The CDR3 covers 15 residues. Germline CDR1 and CDR2: LGHNA and YNFKEQ. The CDR3 nucleotides read TGTGCCAGCAGCAAGACAGGGGGCTTCTCGTACGAGCAGTACTTC. Translated: CASSKTGGFSYEQYF.

This clonotype was counted only a few times. The CDR3 region is CASSPSRGTSVYGYTF. In DNA form, the CDR3 reads TGTGCCAGCTCACCAAGCCGGGGGACCAGTGTCTATGGCTACACCTTC. The V call is TRBV18, the J call TRBJ1-2; TRBD1 is a possible D gene (5 bases). The V gene lost 2 bases and the J gene lost 4 bases, with 17 bases spanning the gap. Germline CDR1 is KGHSH and CDR2 is LQKENI. The CDR3 runs to 16 residues.

The chain joins TRBV7-9 to TRBJ2-7; possibly TRBD2 for D (5 bases). The ends were cut back, 10 bases at V and 0 bases at J, with 13 bases in the middle. This CDR3 contains 13 residues. Germline values: CDR1 SEHNR, CDR2 FQNEAQ (reference sequence). CDR3 protein: CAMEAVSSYEQYF. DNA of the CDR3: TGTGCCATGGAAGCGGTAAGCTCCTACGAGCAGTACTTC.

Many counts were recorded for this clonotype. The V call is TRBV12-3 or TRBV12-4, the J call TRBJ2-2; D gene unclear. The CDR3 extends over 13 amino acids. Trimming stripped 4 bases from V and 4 bases from J, with 7 bases between. The CDR3: CASSSTITGELFF. The CDR3 bases are TGTGCCAGCAGTTCGACGATCACCGGGGAGCTGTTTTTT.

This clonotype was seen many times. The chain uses TRBV12-3 or TRBV12-4 and TRBJ1-2, with unresolved D. The V gene lost 6 bases and the J gene lost 8 bases, with 16 bases spanning the gap. The CDR3 spans 13 residues. The CDR3 DNA reads as TGTGCCAGCAGCCCCGGGTCTCGGCGAGGCTACACCTTC. It translates to CASSPGSRRGYTF.

This clonotype occurred once. The chain combines TRBV7-2 with TRBJ2-5, with TRBD2 matching 9 bases. V shed 2 bases, J shed 5 bases, and the junction held 9 bases outside the gene matches. The CDR3 is made up of 16 amino acids. The germline V gene has CDR1 SGHTA and CDR2 FQGNSA. The CDR3 DNA follows: TGTGCCAGCAGCTTAATAGCGGGAGTGGGGATGGAGACCCAGTACTTC. It translates to CASSLIAGVGMETQYF.

In its sample, this clonotype was seen many times. The chain combines TRBV7-2 with TRBJ1-2, with D uncertain. This CDR3 has 14 amino acids. Germline-derived CDR1 and CDR2 are SGHTA and FQGNSA. Trimming took off 0 bases at V and 2 bases at J, with 7 bases between the two ends. The CDR3 DNA reads as TGTGCCAGCAGCTTAGCAGGGCTCAACTATGGCTACACCTTC. Translation: CASSLAGLNYGYTF.

This clonotype was observed at least ten times. The chain links TRBV6-2 or TRBV6-3 to TRBJ2-5, with 8 bases fitting TRBD2. CDR1 and CDR2 from the germline V gene are MNHEY and SVGEGT. The CDR3 has 14 amino acids. The V gene end was trimmed by 0 bases and the J gene end by 9 bases; junction bases not matched to a gene: 6. The CDR3 bases are TGTGCCAGCAGTTACTCCGGGAGGGGAGTCCCCCAGTACTTC. Amino acid sequence: CASSYSGRGVPQYF.

This clonotype occurred many times. This chain uses TRBV6-2 or TRBV6-3 with TRBJ1-1; D may be TRBD1 (5 bases). V lost 6 bases to trimming and J lost 0 bases, with 17 bases between them. The CDR3 runs to 16 residues. Germline V gives CDR1 MNHEY, CDR2 SVGEGT. The CDR3: CASSPVAGHLNTEAFF. The CDR3 nucleotides are TGTGCCAGCAGCCCCGTTGCCGGACACCTGAACACTGAAGCTTTCTTT.

In its sample, this clonotype was seen many times. The chain couples TRBV7-9 to TRBJ1-2; D perhaps matches TRBD1 (5 bases). The CDR3 length is 13 residues. V lost 1 base and J lost 8, with 11 bases in between. Germline V CDR1 and CDR2: SEHNR, FQNEAQ (reference sequence). The DNA for the CDR3 is TGTGCCAGCAGCTTAGAGGGACGGGACGGCTACACCTTC. Its protein product is CASSLEGRDGYTF.

This clonotype was detected ten times or more. The rearrangement uses TRBV28 and TRBJ2-7; 7 bases are a match to TRBD2. The J segment lost 3 bases and the V segment lost 3 bases, leaving 8 bases of the junction unmatched. This CDR3 has 15 amino acids. Per the germline V gene, CDR1 is MDHEN and CDR2 is SYDVKM. The DNA for the CDR3 is TGTGCCAGCAGTTTGACGGGAGGAGGCATCTACGAGCAGTACTTC. Translation: CASSLTGGGIYEQYF.

This clonotype was counted at least ten times. V usage is TRBV19 and J usage is TRBJ1-2; D is uncertain. V was cut by 2 bases and J by 2 bases, with 6 bases left in between. Germline loops: CDR1 LNHDA, CDR2 SQIVND (reference sequence). The CDR3 has 13 residues. The CDR3: CASSIQENYGYTF. The CDR3 coding sequence is TGTGCCAGTAGTATACAGGAAAACTATGGCTACACCTTC.

This clonotype has a count of ten or more. CDR3 sequence: CPGGGHSAYEQYF. In DNA form, the CDR3 reads TGTCCCGGGGGGGGCCATAGCGCCTACGAGCAGTACTTC. The V gene is TRBV12-3 or TRBV12-4, the J gene TRBJ2-7, with 8 bases aligning to TRBD2. The CDR3 contains 13 residues.

V usage is TRBV20-1 and J usage is TRBJ2-5, with 7 bases aligning to TRBD2. The V and J ends lost 5 bases and 4 bases, in that order; junction bases with no gene match: 7. This CDR3 comprises 13 residues. The germline V gene encodes CDR1 DFQATT and CDR2 SNEGSKA (reference sequence). CDR3: CSADLTSSETQYF. The CDR3 coding sequence is TGCAGTGCTGACCTGACTAGCTCAGAGACCCAGTACTTC.

This clonotype was seen at least ten times. The chain combines TRBV28 with TRBJ2-7; no reliable D call. Germline CDR1 reads MDHEN; CDR2 reads SYDVKM. This CDR3 contains 12 residues. The V gene lost 5 bases and the J gene lost 5 bases, with 10 bases spanning the gap. CDR3 sequence reads: CASSPDSDEQYF. In DNA form, the CDR3 reads TGTGCCAGCAGTCCCGACTCTGACGAGCAGTACTTC.

This clonotype was detected ten times or more. J is TRBJ2-2 and V is TRBV6-5; 12 bases fit TRBD2. The length of the CDR3 is 16 residues. Trimming removed 3 bases from V and 3 bases from J; junction bases left unmatched: 2. Germline loops: CDR1 MNHEY, CDR2 SVGAGI. The CDR3 reads CASSYLAGGDTGELFF. In DNA, the CDR3 is TGTGCCAGCAGTTATCTAGCGGGAGGGGACACCGGGGAGCTGTTTTTT.

This clonotype came up many times. J is TRBJ2-7 and V is TRBV20-1; D perhaps matches TRBD1 (7 bases). The V end lost 6 bases, the J end lost 9 bases, and 21 bases lay between the germline ends. This CDR3 spans 13 amino acids. The germline gives CDR1 DFQATT, CDR2 SNEGSKA (reference sequence). CDR3 amino acids: CSATTGWTIRQYF. CDR3 coding DNA: TGCAGTGCCACGACAGGGTGGACTATCCGGCAGTACTTC.

This clonotype came up many times. V usage is TRBV29-1 and J usage is TRBJ1-2; TRBD1 aligns across 7 bases. J lost 14 bases, V lost 8 bases, and 11 bases had no gene match. The CDR3 is 10 residues long. CDR1 is SQVTM and CDR2 is ANQGSEA in the germline V gene. The CDR3 nucleotides read TGCAGCATAGAAGGGACAGTCTCTACCTTC. Residues: CSIEGTVSTF.

There are many counts of this clonotype. This chain joins TRBV11-3 and TRBJ1-1, with D unresolved. V lost 0 bases and J 5 bases, leaving 7 bases between the germline ends. The CDR3 is 13 residues long. Germline V gene sequence: CDR1 SGHNT, CDR2 YENEEA. The CDR3 DNA reads TGTGCCAGCAGCTTAGATCCCCTGACTGAAGCTTTCTTT. Amino acids: CASSLDPLTEAFF.

The V gene is TRBV12-3 or TRBV12-4, the J gene TRBJ1-1; D unresolved. V gave up 5 bases and J gave up 0 bases, with 10 bases separating them. The CDR3 is 14 residues long. The chain's CDR3 is CASSPRIMNTEAFF. The CDR3 DNA reads as TGTGCCAGCAGTCCTCGGATTATGAACACTGAAGCTTTCTTT.

Ten or more counts support this clonotype. The V and J genes are TRBV29-1 and TRBJ2-7, with D perhaps TRBD1 (5 bases). The germline gives CDR1 SQVTM, CDR2 ANQGSEA. The CDR3 is 15 residues long. Trimming took off 1 base at V and 2 bases at J, with 15 bases between the two ends. In nucleotides, the CDR3 is TGCAGCGTTGAAGGGGGCCAGGATAGACCCTACGAGCAGTACTTC. Its translation is CSVEGGQDRPYEQYF.

The chain combines TRBV30 with TRBJ2-4; perhaps TRBD2 as D (6 bases). Germline CDR1 GTSNPN, CDR2 SVGIG (reference sequence). The CDR3 loop spans 14 amino acids. Trimming removed 3 bases from V and 2 bases from J, with 11 bases in between. CDR3 DNA sequence: TGTGCCTGGAGCCACGGGGGATCCAAAAACATTCAGTACTTC. It is translated as CAWSHGGSKNIQYF.

This clonotype was observed a few times. The chain is built from TRBV3-2 and TRBJ1-1. TRBV3-2 is noted as a pseudogene. The CDR3 consists of 15 residues. For the CDR3, the DNA is TGTGCCAGCAGCCAAGACGAGGGTCGGAACACTGAAGCTTTCTTT. Encoded protein: CASSQDEGRNTEAFF.

In this sample, this clonotype turned up many times. J is TRBJ1-1 and V is TRBV20-1, with no clear D. Germline V CDR1 and CDR2: DFQATT, SNEGSKA (reference sequence). CDR3 length: 13 residues. With 0 bases removed from V and 1 base from J, the gap between germline ends came to 6 bases. The CDR3 DNA is TGCAGTGCTAGAGACCAGACGAACACTGAAGCTTTCTTT. Protein sequence: CSARDQTNTEAFF.

This clonotype has only a few counts. This chain joins TRBV12-3 or TRBV12-4 and TRBJ1-2; D gene uncertain. V lost 1 base to trimming and J lost 3 bases, with 9 bases between them. The CDR3 extends over 14 amino acids. CDR3 loop: CASSLGYSHYGYTF. The CDR3 bases are TGTGCCAGCAGTTTAGGGTATTCCCACTATGGCTACACCTTC.